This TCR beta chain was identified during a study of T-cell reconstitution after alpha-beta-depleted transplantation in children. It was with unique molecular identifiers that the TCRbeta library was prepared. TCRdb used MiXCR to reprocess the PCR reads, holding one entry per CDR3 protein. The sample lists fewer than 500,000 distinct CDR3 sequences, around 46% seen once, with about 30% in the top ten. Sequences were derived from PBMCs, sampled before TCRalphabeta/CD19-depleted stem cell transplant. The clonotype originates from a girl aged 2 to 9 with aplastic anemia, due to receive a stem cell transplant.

The CDR3 DNA reads TGCGCCAGCAGCCATAGACTACGGGGAATGCCCTTACAAGAGACCCAGTACTTC. Translating it yields CASSHRLRGMPLQETQYF. The chain uses TRBV4-1 and TRBJ2-5; the D gene is possibly TRBD2 (5 bases). Trimming took 3 bases from V and 2 from J, leaving 22 bases between them. Germline V gene sequence: CDR1 MGHRA, CDR2 YSYEKL. The CDR3 consists of 18 residues.